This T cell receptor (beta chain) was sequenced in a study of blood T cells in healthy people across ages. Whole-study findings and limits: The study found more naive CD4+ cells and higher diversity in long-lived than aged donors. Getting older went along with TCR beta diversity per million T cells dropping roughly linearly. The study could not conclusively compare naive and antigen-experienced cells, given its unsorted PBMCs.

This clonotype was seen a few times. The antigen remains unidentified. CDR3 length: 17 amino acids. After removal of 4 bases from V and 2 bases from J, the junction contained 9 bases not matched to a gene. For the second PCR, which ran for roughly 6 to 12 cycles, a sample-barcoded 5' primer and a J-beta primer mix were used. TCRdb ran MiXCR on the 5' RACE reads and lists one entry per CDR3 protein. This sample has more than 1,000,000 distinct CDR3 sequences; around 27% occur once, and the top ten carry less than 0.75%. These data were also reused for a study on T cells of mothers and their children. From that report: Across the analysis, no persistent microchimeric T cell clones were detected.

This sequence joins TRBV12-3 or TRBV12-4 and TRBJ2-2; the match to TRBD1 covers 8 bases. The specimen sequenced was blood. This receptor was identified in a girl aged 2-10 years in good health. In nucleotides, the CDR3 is TGTGCCAGCAGTTCGACAGGGGCCTTCATCAACACCGGGGAGCTGTTTTTT. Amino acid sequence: CASSSTGAFINTGELFF.